This is a list of T cell receptor beta chains from one sample in a study of T cell changes during pregnancy in multiple sclerosis. The method was immunoSEQ multiplex PCR; TCRdb's version includes in-frame clones alone and lacks a portion of them. The sample records tens of thousands of clones, around 90% being singletons. Specimen: peripheral blood, collected after pregnancy. The receptors derive from a female donor in good health, enrolled as a control in a pregnancy study. Both conserved end residues are trimmed from each CDR3. Each record gives: V gene, CDR3 protein.

>TRBV28
ASSRTSGGAYEQY
>TRBV7-8
ASSARTGARIYGYT
>TRBV25-1
ASLREVGANYGYT
>TRBV19
ASSIRGTGVSDRGNNEQF
>TRBV9
ASSVAKGESDTQY
>TRBV11-2
ASSSDITYEQY
>TRBV28
AMGPRGATYEQY
>TRBV7-8
ASSHRTGGDGYT
>TRBV5-4
ASSLGAGGRFEQY
>TRBV29-1
SASSSGGGNEQF
>TRBV11-2
ASSLAAGTEAF
>TRBV5-4
ASSRMPGESRNTIY
>TRBV7-7
ASSRRTGGSGTQY
>TRBV28
ASSFGRGITYNEQF
>TRBV28
ASSSPMGGQETQY
>TRBV28
ASSTGTATGELF
>TRBV29-1
SVEWGQGQPQH
>TRBV7-9
ASSLSLGSATNEKLF
>TRBV28
ASSRLATQETQY
>TRBV6-4
ASSPLGGTGGTGELF
>TRBV28
ASSPWREAQETQY
>TRBV10-2
ASSESGGAGDTQY
>TRBV2
ASTSSGTGAEKLF
>TRBV4-3
ASSQGFGTAPGHTDTQY
>TRBV19
ASSLLQGSRYGYT
>TRBV18
ASSPLGGNQPQH
>TRBV5-4
ASSLEAGNNSPLH
>TRBV28
ASSLSGRTYEQY
>TRBV15
ATSRDLAGLYTQY
>TRBV7-9
ASSSTPGINEKLF
>TRBV6-6
ASTSDGAQPQH
>TRBV4-2
ASSQEGRDTGELF